This passage covers 2 T cell receptor beta chains from one sample sequenced in a study of CD8+ T cells in alopecia areata. Sequencing used cDNA as its template, made by extracting RNA and reverse transcribing it. Clones were sequenced by immunoSEQ multiplex PCR, and TCRdb holds only the in-frame ones, with some missing. The data show around 190,000 clones, 64% seen once. Regarding treatment: oral pan-JAK inhibitor, 5-10 mg twice daily. This specimen was CD4+ T cells sorted from blood, taken between weeks 49 and 50, from a patient treated with tofacitinib. Receptors originate from a human donor with alopecia areata.

This clone was counted between two and nine times. The chain couples TRBV30 to TRBJ1-6; no clear D gene. CDR3 length: 12 residues. Per the germline V gene, CDR1 is GTSNPN and CDR2 is SVGIG (reference sequence). V lost 3 bases and J lost 0, with 0 bases in between. In DNA, the CDR3 is TGTGCCTGGAGCTCCTATAATTCACCCCTCCACTTT. This encodes CAWSSYNSPLHF.

The chain employs TRBV4-1 and TRBJ1-2; D unresolved. Between the trimmed V and J ends, which lost 1 base and 10 bases, there was a span of 7 bases. This CDR3 is 11 amino acids long. Germline V gives CDR1 MGHRA, CDR2 YSYEKL. In nucleotides, the CDR3 is TGCGCCAGCAGCCAAGGACGAGTCTACACCTTC. Protein sequence: CASSQGRVYTF.